The sample holds many counts of the clone carrying this T cell receptor (beta chain). Its antigen remains unidentified. The sample is drawn from a study of T cells in Graves' hyperthyroidism and ophthalmopathy. Study-level findings and limits: Researchers found most expanded thyroid clonotypes above 0.001 in blood as well.

Amplification yielded TCR beta CDR3 regions, with RNA transcripts as the source. The primer set for the first-round RT-PCR of the TCR CDR3 was HTBI. TCRdb ran MiXCR on the multiplex PCR reads and lists one entry per CDR3 protein. The sample has hundreds of thousands of distinct CDR3 sequences; about 35% are singletons. CDR1 is SGHTS, CDR2 YDEGEE, per germline. Trimming cost V 3 bases and J 2 bases, with 9 bases left between them. This CDR3 spans 13 amino acids. PBMCs were obtained from 9.5 to 10 ml fresh peripheral blood. The chain couples TRBV5-8 to TRBJ2-7, with D perhaps matching TRBD2 (6 bases). Source material: blood. This receptor was obtained from a woman aged 40 to 50 with Graves' hyperthyroidism. This CDR3 is CASSWGGTYEQYF. CDR3 DNA sequence: TGTGCCAGCAGCTGGGGCGGGACCTACGAGCAGTACTTC.